This T cell receptor beta chain was observed in a study of human T cells and chemical hapten exposure. Study-wide background: A patient group, mainly female, showed alopecia areata, totalis or universalis. Broader study findings: Compared to controls, expanded TCRs made significantly more large clusters of similar CDR3s.

Note on this clonotype: The antigen is undetermined.

The germline V gene encodes CDR1 LGHDT and CDR2 YNNKEL (reference sequence). Trimming took off 5 bases at V and 8 bases at J, with 10 bases between the two ends. The CDR3 covers 12 residues. The sample's time point: patch test 3, about 24 weeks after DPC sensitization. Treatment meaning: therapeutic diphenylcyclopropenone sensitization with weekly scalp DPC. The library tagged each cDNA molecule with unique molecular identifiers. Original handling: Sequenced samples showed a median of approximately 100,000 TCRs each, with counts running from around 20,000 to 690,000. Each CDR3 protein is one row after TCRdb ran MiXCR on the RACE reads. The V and J calls here are based on TCRdb, not the publication. The table lists tens of thousands of distinct CDR3 sequences, 13% of them singletons.

Specimen: whole blood, collected in connection with sensitization to the hapten diphenylcyclopropenone (DPC). The genes are TRBV3-1 and TRBJ2-1, with TRBD1 as a possible D gene (5 bases). This TCR came from a woman aged 50 to 60 with alopecia areata. Some clones in this sample may be carry-over from other donors' samples. The CDR3 region has the DNA TGTGCCAGCAGCGTGACAGTCTATGAGCAGTTCTTC. Translated: CASSVTVYEQFF.